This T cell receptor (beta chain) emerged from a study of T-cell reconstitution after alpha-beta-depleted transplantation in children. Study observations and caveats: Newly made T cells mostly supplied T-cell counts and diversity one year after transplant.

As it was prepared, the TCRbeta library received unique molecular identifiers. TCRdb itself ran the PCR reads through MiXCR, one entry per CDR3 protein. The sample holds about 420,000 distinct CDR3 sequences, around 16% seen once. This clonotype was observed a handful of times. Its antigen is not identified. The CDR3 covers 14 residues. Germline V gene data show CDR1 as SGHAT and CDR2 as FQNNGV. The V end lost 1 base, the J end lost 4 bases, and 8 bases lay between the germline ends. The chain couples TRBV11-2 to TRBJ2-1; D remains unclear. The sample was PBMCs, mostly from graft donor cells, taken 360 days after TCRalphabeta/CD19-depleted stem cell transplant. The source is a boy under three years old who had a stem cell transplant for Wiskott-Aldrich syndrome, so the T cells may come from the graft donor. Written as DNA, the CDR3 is TGTGCCAGCAGCTTAGCCCCCCTATACAATGAGCAGTTCTTC. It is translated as CASSLAPLYNEQFF.